The 26 T cell receptor beta chains presented below share a single source sample, sequenced in a study of CD4 T cells in relation to SARS-CoV-2 and coronaviruses. Measured with immunoSEQ multiplex PCR; TCRdb has only the in-frame clones, and not every one. The table shows tens of thousands of clones, with roughly 85% occurring only once. These receptors are not linked to any known antigen. What was sequenced was naive CD4+ T cells from PBMCs, cultured in vitro. Subset given: naive CD4+ T cells isolated by negative enrichment. The receptors here all came from an adult with COVID-19.

The V and J genes are TRBV2 and TRBJ2-5, with D uncertain. The CDR3 has 12 residues. Germline V gene data show CDR1 as SNHLY and CDR2 as FYNNEI. Between the trimmed V and J ends, which lost 2 bases and 5 bases, there was a span of 6 bases. CDR3 bases: TGTGCCAGCAGTGAATCTTTTGAGACCCAGTACTTC. Its protein product is CASSESFETQYF.

V and J are TRBV5-1 and TRBJ1-1; D is unresolved. V gave up 1 base and J gave up 8 bases, with 9 bases separating them. Germline CDR1 reads SGHRS; CDR2 reads YFSETQ. There are 12 residues in the CDR3. CDR3 bases: TGCGCCAGCAGCTTGATTGGCCAGGAAGCTTTCTTT. Protein sequence: CASSLIGQEAFF.

Only one count was recorded for this clone. The chain couples TRBV6-5 to TRBJ2-1, with no clear D. Germline CDR1 and CDR2: MNHEY and SVGAGI. The germline V and J ends were trimmed by 4 bases and 0 bases, with 13 bases remaining between them. CDR3 size: 16 residues. CDR3 region: CASSLYGANSYNEQFF. CDR3 bases: TGTGCCAGCAGTTTATACGGAGCAAACTCCTACAATGAGCAGTTCTTC.

This clone was recorded once. The rearrangement links TRBV3-1 (or the pseudogene TRBV3-2) to TRBJ2-5; D is unresolved. Trimming stripped 0 bases from V and 3 bases from J, with 5 bases between. The germline V gene has CDR1 LGHDT and CDR2 YNNKEL (reference sequence). This CDR3 spans 13 amino acids. CDR3 protein: CASSQDIEETQYF. The CDR3 DNA sequence: TGTGCCAGCAGCCAAGATATCGAAGAGACCCAGTACTTC.

This sequence joins TRBV7-9 and TRBJ2-7, with D maybe TRBD2 (6 bases). V lost 1 base and J lost 4, with 11 bases in between. The CDR3 has 14 amino acids. Germline V gene data show CDR1 as SEHNR and CDR2 as FQNEAQ (reference sequence). This CDR3 reads CASSLGTMPYEQYF. CDR3 nucleotide sequence: TGTGCCAGCAGCTTAGGGACTATGCCGTACGAGCAGTACTTC.

This clone was detected once. J is TRBJ2-2 and V is TRBV6-5; D is undetermined. The CDR3 consists of 12 residues. Trimming removed 2 bases at V and 7 bases at J, with 5 bases between. The V gene's germline CDR1 is MNHEY and CDR2 SVGAGI. The CDR3 coding sequence is TGTGCCAGCAGTTACCGGGTCGGGGAGCTGTTTTTT. This sequence encodes CASSYRVGELFF.

The chain links TRBV7-9 to TRBJ2-1, with 9 bases identical to TRBD2. This CDR3 spans 19 amino acids. Germline assignment: CDR1 SEHNR and CDR2 FQNEAQ (reference sequence). V lost 5 bases and J lost 0; bases outside the gene matches: 14. DNA for the CDR3: TGTGCCAGCAGCCCGGGACTAGCATTACTAACGAGCTCCTACAATGAGCAGTTCTTC. This codes for CASSPGLALLTSSYNEQFF.

The rearrangement uses TRBV19 and TRBJ2-1; 7 bases map to TRBD1. The ends lost 5 bases at V and 5 bases at J; junction bases unmatched: 9. The germline CDR1 and CDR2 sequences are LNHDA and SQIVND (reference sequence). The CDR3 is 15 residues long. CDR3 coding DNA: TGTGCCAGTAGTCTTGAGAGGGGGCGCCACAATGAGCAGTTCTTC. This translates into CASSLERGRHNEQFF. Full variable domain (outside the CDR3, taken from reference TRBV19 and TRBJ2-1): DGGITQSPKYLFRKEGQNVTLSCEQNLNHDAMYWYRQDPGQGLRLIYYSQIVNDFQKGDIAEGYSVSREKKESFPLTVTSAQKNPTAFYLCASSLERGRHNEQFFGPGTRLTVL.

The chain couples TRBV4-2 to TRBJ2-1, with D perhaps matching TRBD2 (6 bases). The CDR3 loop spans 15 amino acids. Germline V CDR1 and CDR2: LGHNA, YNFKEQ. Trimming pared 0 bases from V and 6 bases from J, leaving 12 bases between. CDR3 sequence: CASSQDATSPNEQFF. In DNA, the CDR3 is TGTGCCAGCAGCCAAGATGCCACTAGCCCCAATGAGCAGTTCTTC.

The chain employs TRBV19 and TRBJ1-4; unclear D gene. CDR1 and CDR2 (germline): LNHDA, SQIVND (reference sequence). Trimming took off 6 bases at V and 11 bases at J, with 10 bases between the two ends. The CDR3 length is 11 residues. The CDR3 loop reads CASRSPQKLFF. The DNA for the CDR3 is TGTGCCAGTAGATCCCCTCAGAAACTGTTTTTT.

J is TRBJ1-5 and V is TRBV28, with D unclear. There are 16 residues in the CDR3. Deletions cut 7 bases from V and 5 bases from J, with 21 bases between. CDR1 MDHEN and CDR2 SYDVKM come from the germline V gene. As DNA, the CDR3 is TGTGCCAGCACACGGGGTGGAAGGGAACGAGATCAGCCCCAGCATTTT. This codes for CASTRGGRERDQPQHF. Full variable domain (rest looked up from reference TRBV28 and TRBJ1-5): DVKVTQSSRYLVKRTGEKVFLECVQDMDHENMFWYRQDPGLGLRLIYFSYDVKMKEKGDIPEGYSVSREKKERFSLILESASTNQTSMYLCASTRGGRERDQPQHFGDGTRLSIL.

This clone has a handful of counts. The chain combines TRBV10-1 with TRBJ2-7; 10 bases are shared with TRBD1. Germline V lookup: CDR1 WNHNN, CDR2 SYGVQD (reference sequence). The V segment lost 0 bases and the J segment 9 bases; nucleotides outside the gene matches: 5. The CDR3 runs 14 residues. CDR3 loop: CASSESGTGVRQYF. The CDR3, as DNA: TGCGCCAGCAGTGAGTCCGGGACAGGGGTTCGGCAGTACTTC.

The chain employs TRBV7-9 and TRBJ2-3, with a weak D call TRBD2 (6 bases). CDR3 length: 14 amino acids. Germline loops: CDR1 SEHNR, CDR2 FQNEAQ (reference sequence). Trimming left V 11 bases short and J 4 bases short, with 19 bases between. CDR3 DNA: TGTGCCGCCGAGGACCTAGCGCAGTCAGATACGCAGTATTTT. Amino acids: CAAEDLAQSDTQYF. The variable domain in full, with the rest retrieved from reference TRBV7-9 and TRBJ2-3, is DTGVSQNPRHKITKRGQNVTFRCDPISEHNRLYWYRQTLGQGPEFLTYFQNEAQLEKSRLLSDRFSAERPKGSFSTLEIQRTEQGDSAMYLCAAEDLAQSDTQYFGPGTRLTVL.

The chain combines TRBV9 with TRBJ1-1; possible D gene TRBD1, 5 bases. Trimming cost V 6 bases and J 0 bases, with 12 bases left between them. Germline V gene data show CDR1 as SGDLS and CDR2 as YYNGEE. This CDR3 region has 14 residues. The CDR3 is CASTQGTLNTEAFF. CDR3 in DNA: TGTGCCAGCACCCAGGGCACTTTGAACACTGAAGCTTTCTTT.

The gene calls are TRBV14 and TRBJ2-7, with 9 bases that match TRBD2. Germline CDR1 and CDR2: SGHDN and FVKESK. The junction had 13 bases not matched to a gene; V was cut back by 0 bases and J by 1 base. The CDR3 covers 19 residues. CDR3 sequence (DNA): TGTGCCAGCAGCCAAGAGACCCTCGATGCGGCGGGAGGGTCCTACGAGCAGTACTTC. Amino acids: CASSQETLDAAGGSYEQYF.

This clone was recorded once. The rearrangement joins TRBV11-2 to TRBJ2-1; 11 bases are a match to TRBD2. The CDR3 has 16 amino acids. Looked up from germline, CDR1 is SGHAT and CDR2 is FQNNGV. The junction had 6 bases not matched to a gene; V was cut back by 4 bases and J by 4 bases. The CDR3 loop is CASSSEGTSGYNEQFF. The CDR3 nucleotides read TGTGCCAGCAGCTCCGAAGGGACTAGCGGATACAATGAGCAGTTCTTC.

The rearrangement links TRBV7-2 to TRBJ2-1, with unresolved D. The germline V and J ends were trimmed by 3 bases and 4 bases, with 10 bases remaining between them. The germline gives CDR1 SGHTA, CDR2 FQGNSA. This CDR3 is 14 amino acids long. CDR3 nucleotide sequence: TGTGCCAGCAGCTTCAATCCGGAGTACAATGAGCAGTTCTTC. The encoded protein is CASSFNPEYNEQFF.

This clone turned up a few times. The rearrangement links TRBV4-1 to TRBJ1-5; D remains ambiguous. Germline V gives CDR1 MGHRA, CDR2 YSYEKL. With 2 bases removed from V and 8 bases from J, the gap between germline ends came to 10 bases. The CDR3 covers 13 residues. Here the CDR3 reads CASSQLRSEPQHF. In DNA, the CDR3 is TGCGCCAGCAGCCAACTTAGGTCCGAGCCCCAGCATTTT.

The chain has TRBV14 and TRBJ2-7; maybe TRBD1 (6 bases). The V gene's germline CDR1 is SGHDN and CDR2 FVKESK. This CDR3 contains 12 residues. V was pared by 4 bases and J by 2 bases, with 6 bases between. The CDR3 protein is CASSRQAYEQYF. CDR3 nucleotide sequence: TGTGCCAGCAGCCGACAGGCCTACGAGCAGTACTTC.

The genes are TRBV5-1 and TRBJ2-1; D possibly corresponds to TRBD2 (5 bases). Germline V CDR1 and CDR2: SGHRS, YFSETQ. The CDR3 covers 14 residues. With 4 bases removed from V and 0 bases from J, the gap between germline ends came to 8 bases. The CDR3 region is CASSEGYSYNEQFF. The CDR3, as DNA: TGCGCCAGCAGCGAGGGCTACTCCTACAATGAGCAGTTCTTC.

The chain links TRBV18 to TRBJ1-3; D gene uncertain. The CDR3 is made up of 15 amino acids. Between the trimmed V and J ends, which lost 0 bases and 0 bases, there was a span of 6 bases. The germline V gene encodes CDR1 KGHSH and CDR2 LQKENI. In DNA form, the CDR3 reads TGTGCCAGCTCACCACCTAATCTCTCTGGAAACACCATATATTTT. As protein: CASSPPNLSGNTIYF. The full variable domain, its missing parts supplied by reference TRBV18 and TRBJ1-3, is NAGVMQNPRHLVRRRGQEARLRCSPMKGHSHVYWYRQLPEEGLKFMVYLQKENIIDESGMPKERFSAEFPKEGPSILRIQQVVRGDSAAYFCASSPPNLSGNTIYFGEGSWLTVV.

The CDR3, as DNA: TGTGCCAGCAGTTACATTGGGGGAGTAGGGGCCTACGAGCAGTACTTC. Translated, it gives CASSYIGGVGAYEQYF. This sequence joins TRBV6-5 and TRBJ2-7, with D perhaps given as TRBD1 or TRBD2 (5 bases each). Germline CDR1 and CDR2: MNHEY and SVGAGI. V was shortened by 2 bases and J by 2 bases, with 16 bases between the two germline ends. This CDR3 has 16 amino acids.

V and J are TRBV15 and TRBJ2-5, with 12 bases lining up with TRBD2. CDR1 and CDR2 (germline): LNHNV, YYDKDF (reference sequence). The ends lost 0 bases at V and 4 bases at J; junction bases unmatched: 9. The CDR3 is 18 residues long. The CDR3 loop reads CATSRDLTEGLAGETQYF. The CDR3 coding sequence is TGTGCCACCAGCAGAGATCTAACAGAGGGACTAGCGGGAGAGACCCAGTACTTC.

This clone has only one observation. The CDR3 here is CASSLVGISGNIQYF. The CDR3, as DNA: TGCGCCAGCAGCTTGGTAGGGATATCGGGAAACATTCAGTACTTC. The chain employs TRBV5-1 and TRBJ2-4; D is unclear. Germline V gene sequence: CDR1 SGHRS, CDR2 YFSETQ. Trimming removed 0 bases at V and 6 bases at J, with 13 bases between. The CDR3 spans 15 residues.

This chain links TRBV11-2 with TRBJ2-5; D remains unclear. Germline assignment: CDR1 SGHAT and CDR2 FQNNGV. The CDR3 is 11 residues long. V was clipped by 2 bases and J by 5 bases, with 3 bases between them. This chain's CDR3 is CASSLYETQYF. CDR3 DNA: TGTGCCAGCAGCTTATATGAGACCCAGTACTTC.

This sequence joins TRBV7-8 and TRBJ2-1; TRBD1 aligns across 12 bases. The CDR3 is made up of 17 amino acids. The V gene's germline CDR1 is SGHVS and CDR2 FQNEAQ. V lost 4 bases, J lost 6 bases, and 10 bases stayed unmatched. The DNA of the CDR3 is TGTGCCAGCAGCTCTAGCGGGGACAGGGGGCGCTCCAATGAGCAGTTCTTC. Translation gives CASSSSGDRGRSNEQFF.